This TCR beta chain is from a study of blood T cell repertoires in COVID-19. Background on the study: PBMCs, B-cell-depleted T cells, or T cells provided the cDNA or gDNA that made up the material.

Clones were sequenced by immunoSEQ multiplex PCR, and TCRdb holds only the in-frame ones, with some missing. Among some 110,000 clones listed, roughly four fifths were seen once. The CDR3 extends over 12 amino acids. The chain employs TRBV1 and TRBJ2-1; the D call in the table, TRBD2, was not verified against the DNA. TRBV1 is termed a pseudogene. Sequenced: peripheral blood. The sequence was collected from a man in his fifties or sixties with acute or convalescent COVID-19. The CDR3 coding sequence is TGCACCAGCAGCCAACCGTACAATGAGCAGTTCTTC. Amino acid sequence: CTSSQPYNEQFF.